Sequencing of this T cell receptor beta chain was carried out in a study of tumor-infiltrating lymphocytes in oesophageal squamous cell carcinoma. Using its own MiXCR run on the PCR reads, TCRdb lists one record per CDR3 protein. The repertoire includes 15,000 to 20,000 distinct CDR3 sequences, around two fifths of them detected once, and around 35% sits in the top ten. CDR1 and CDR2 from the germline V gene are SGHAT and FQNNGV. CDR3 length: 12 amino acids. Between the trimmed V and J ends, which lost 6 bases and 7 bases, there was a span of 13 bases. This clonotype has at least ten counts. The sample comprised esophageal tumor tissue. The receptor was isolated from a male donor with esophageal squamous cell carcinoma. This sequence joins TRBV11-2 and TRBJ2-7; D is undetermined. The CDR3 region has the DNA TGTGCCAGCAGTTTCAGCTTTGGTGAGCAGTACTTC. Translating gives CASSFSFGEQYF. Supplemented by reference TRBV11-2 and TRBJ2-7, the full variable domain reads EAGVAQSPRYKIIEKRQSVAFWCNPISGHATLYWYQQILGQGPKLLIQFQNNGVVDDSQLPKDRFSAERLKGVDSTLKIQPAKLEDSAVYLCASSFSFGEQYFGPGTRLTVT.